These T cell receptor beta chains were read from a single sample in a study of CXCR4 blockade with PD-1 therapy in pancreatic cancer. Assay used: immunoSEQ multiplex PCR; TCRdb lists only in-frame clones, some missing. Altogether under 4,000 clones are present, 35% to 45% being singletons, with the ten largest covering roughly 17%. The specimen sequenced was tumor tissue. The origin of the receptors is a human donor with pancreatic ductal adenocarcinoma. The CDR3 runs from the conserved cysteine through the conserved F or W. Fields, in order: V gene, J gene, clone size, D gene, CDR3 DNA, CDR3 protein. A D gene is named only where the DNA matches it firmly. Not all rows give a size; the values are once, few, many and, for expanded clones, a class.

TRBV4-1	TRBJ2-3	-	TRBD2	TGCGCCAGCACACCTCAAGATACTAGCGGGGGACGCACAGATACGCAGTATTTT	CASTPQDTSGGRTDTQYF
TRBV18	TRBJ1-4	-	TRBD1	TGTGCCAGCGCCGGACAGGGTGGAGAAAAACTGTTTTTT	CASAGQGGEKLFF
TRBV11-3	TRBJ1-4	few	-	TGTGCCAGCAGCTTAGTTCTCGGTTACAATGAAAAACTGTTTTTT	CASSLVLGYNEKLFF
TRBV5-1	TRBJ2-1	few	-	TGCGCCAGCAGCTTGGAAACTGTCAGATACAATGAGCAGTTCTTC	CASSLETVRYNEQFF
TRBV29-1	TRBJ2-7	once	-	TGCAGCGTTGAAGGTCTGGGGGCTGACTACGAGCAGTACTTC	CSVEGLGADYEQYF
TRBV16	TRBJ1-1	-	-	TGTGCCAGCAGCCGGACGTTGGCTGGGAACACTGAAGCTTTCTTT	CASSRTLAGNTEAFF
TRBV29-1	TRBJ2-5	-	-	TGCAGCGTTGTCAGTTCTCCGGCGACCCAGTACTTC	CSVVSSPATQYF
TRBV30	TRBJ2-7	-	TRBD1	TGTGCCTGGACCAGAGACAGGGGGCGCAACGAGCAGTACTTC	CAWTRDRGRNEQYF
TRBV29-1	TRBJ1-1	-	-	TGCAGCGTGAATCAGGGCGGAAGCACTGAAGCTTTCTTT	CSVNQGGSTEAFF
TRBV9	TRBJ2-5	-	-	TGTGCCAGCAGCGAGGCTGGGCTATCAGAGACCCAGTACTTC	CASSEAGLSETQYF
TRBV6-1	TRBJ1-1	few	-	TGTGCCAGCAGTGAAGCGCTCGGGGGCCGGAGCAACACTGAAGCTTTCTTT	CASSEALGGRSNTEAFF